This T cell receptor beta chain was identified during a study of patients and donors after allogeneic stem cell transplantation. Using its own MiXCR run on the RT-PCR reads, TCRdb lists one record per CDR3 protein. In the table there are roughly 230,000 distinct CDR3 sequences, over 12% of which are singletons. V was trimmed by 4 bases and J by 5 bases, leaving 10 bases between them. Germline V gene data show CDR1 as SGHNT and CDR2 as YENEEA. The CDR3 is made up of 13 amino acids. Sequenced: blood, either unsorted or a sorted T cell fraction (not recorded which). The source is a human donor who was either an allogeneic HSCT recipient or a stem cell or donor lymphocyte infusion donor (not recorded which). It is not recorded whose cells these are; they may come from a transplant donor. The V call is TRBV11-3, the J call TRBJ2-3; the D is unclear. The CDR3 coding sequence is TGTGCCAGCAGCTACAGACTTGGAGATACGCAGTATTTT. This codes for CASSYRLGDTQYF.